This paragraph reports one TCR beta chain. Donation came from healthy Caucasian individuals in Russia who were aged roughly 6 to 95. It was with a sample-barcoded 5' primer and a J-beta primer mix that a second PCR of about 6 to 11 cycles was run. One entry per CDR3 protein results from TCRdb running MiXCR on the 5' RACE reads. There are about 570,000 distinct CDR3 sequences in the sample; roughly a quarter occur only once, and around 20% lies in the top ten. This sample stems from a study of blood T cells in healthy people across ages. V was trimmed by 5 bases and J by 4 bases, leaving 17 bases between them. The length of the CDR3 is 16 residues.

The TCR sequence derives from a woman aged 70 to 79 in good health. This sequence joins TRBV12-3 or TRBV12-4 and TRBJ2-2, with D unclear. The sample consisted of blood. The CDR3 coding sequence is TGTGCCAGCAGTCACTCTTCAGGCCTGGGCACCGGGGAGCTGTTTTTT. As protein: CASSHSSGLGTGELFF.